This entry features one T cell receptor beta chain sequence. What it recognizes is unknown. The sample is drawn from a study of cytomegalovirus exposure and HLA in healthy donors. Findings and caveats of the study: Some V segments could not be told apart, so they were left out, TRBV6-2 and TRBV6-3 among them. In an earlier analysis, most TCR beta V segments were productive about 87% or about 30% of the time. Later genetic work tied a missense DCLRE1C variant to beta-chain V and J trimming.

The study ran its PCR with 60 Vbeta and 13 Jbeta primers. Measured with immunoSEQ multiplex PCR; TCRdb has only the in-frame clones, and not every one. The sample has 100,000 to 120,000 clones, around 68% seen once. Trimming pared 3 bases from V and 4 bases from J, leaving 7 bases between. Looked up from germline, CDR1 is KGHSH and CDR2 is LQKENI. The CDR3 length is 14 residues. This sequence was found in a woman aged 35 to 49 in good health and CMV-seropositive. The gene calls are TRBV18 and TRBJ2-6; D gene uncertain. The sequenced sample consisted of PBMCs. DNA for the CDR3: TGTGCCAGCTCACCTGTTCCAGGGGCCAACGTCCTGACTTTC. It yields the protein CASSPVPGANVLTF.